This T cell receptor beta chain was captured by sequencing in a study of blood T cell repertoires in COVID-19. CDR3 length: 13 residues. V was trimmed by 2 bases and J by 7 bases, leaving 9 bases between them. Germline CDR1 and CDR2: MNHEY and SMNVEV (reference sequence). Study processing details: The assay estimated nucleated cells by amplifying reference gene primers. Some clones are missing from TCRdb's copy, which holds only in-frame ones; the method was immunoSEQ multiplex PCR. That table furnishes V, J and clone size, whereas the DNA furnished D and trimming. The sample consists of about 290,000 clones, 70% to 90% of them appearing once.

The chain combines TRBV27 with TRBJ2-1, with TRBD2 as a possible D gene (6 bases). The source material was peripheral blood. The origin of this receptor is a woman between 45 and 65 years old with active or convalescent COVID-19. The CDR3 reads CASSLGGWNEQFF. The CDR3 DNA reads TGTGCCAGCAGTTTAGGAGGGTGGAATGAGCAGTTCTTC.